This is a list of T cell receptor beta chains from one sample in a study of blood T cells in healthy people across ages. In TCRdb, the 5' RACE reads were re-called with MiXCR into one record per CDR3 protein. In the table there are 850,000 to 1,100,000 distinct CDR3 sequences, around two fifths of which are singletons. Sequencing input: blood. The receptors were sampled from a man aged 18 to 30 in good health. Each CDR3 is given with its conserved first and last residue. D genes are given only for firm matches. The listing skips clone size in some rows; elsewhere it reads once, few, many or a size class.

j_call v_call clone_size d_call cdr3_nt cdr3_aa
TRBJ2-3 TRBV2 NA TRBD1 TGTGCCAGCACGACCTTCAGACAGGGTACCGATACGCAGTATTTT CASTTFRQGTDTQYF
TRBJ1-2 TRBV20-1 NA TRBD1 TGCAGTGCTAGAGGGCCTTACCAAGCGGGACAGGGGTATGGCTACACCTTC CSARGPYQAGQGYGYTF
TRBJ1-2 TRBV29-1 few NA TGCAGCGTTGAAGAGGTCTCTAACTATGGCTACACCTTC CSVEEVSNYGYTF
TRBJ1-6 TRBV12-3/TRBV12-4 NA TRBD1 TGTGCCAGCAGGCCGACGACAGGGGGCGATTCTACTAATTCACCCCTCCACTTT CASRPTTGGDSTNSPLHF
TRBJ2-2 TRBV12-3/TRBV12-4 NA TRBD2 TGTGCCAGCAGGAAGACTAGCGGGGGGACTTTGACCGGGGAGCTGTTTTTT CASRKTSGGTLTGELFF
TRBJ2-3 TRBV3-1 NA NA TGTGCCAGCAGCCGCGACGGGGCGCGCACAGATACGCAGTATTTT CASSRDGARTDTQYF
TRBJ1-2 TRBV6-5 NA NA TGTGCCAGCAGTTACATCCCGGGACTAGATGGCTACACCTTC CASSYIPGLDGYTF
TRBJ2-7 TRBV5-1 few NA TGCGCCAGCAGCGAGGGTCAGTACTCCTACGAGCAGTACTTC CASSEGQYSYEQYF
TRBJ2-3 TRBV7-2 few TRBD2 TGTGCCAGCAGCTTAGAGGGACTAGGGGGGAATACGCAGTATTTT CASSLEGLGGNTQYF
TRBJ1-3 TRBV10-3 once TRBD1 TGTGCCACCCAGGGGGGCACCTCTGGAAACACCATATATTTT CATQGGTSGNTIYF
TRBJ2-3 TRBV6-6 few NA TGTGCCAGCAGTTACTCTGGCAGGACCCGCACAGATACGCAGTATTTT CASSYSGRTRTDTQYF
TRBJ2-7 TRBV29-1 many NA TGCAGCGCTCGAATTCCCGGGACTGACTACGAGCAGTACTTC CSARIPGTDYEQYF
TRBJ1-1 TRBV4-1 NA NA TGTGCCAGCAGCCAACGAGGCAGGGGCGACACTGAAGCTTTCTTT CASSQRGRGDTEAFF
TRBJ2-2 TRBV5-1 NA TRBD2 TGCGCCAGCAGCCGACTAGCGTACTCCGGGGAGCTGTTTTTT CASSRLAYSGELFF
TRBJ1-5 TRBV5-1 NA NA TGCGCCAGCCGCCGAGGGCTCAATCAGCCCCAGCATTTT CASRRGLNQPQHF
TRBJ2-3 TRBV6-1 NA NA TGTGCCGGCAGTGAACTAAGGACGAGCGCTAGCACAGATACGCAGTATTTT CAGSELRTSASTDTQYF
TRBJ1-1 TRBV20-1 NA NA TGCAGTGCTAGAGAAATGGAAGAGGCGGGGAAGGCCGGGACTGAAGCTTTCTTT CSAREMEEAGKAGTEAFF
TRBJ2-1 TRBV13 few NA TGTGCCAGCAGCTTAGGACTTGGGAACAATGAGCAGTTCTTC CASSLGLGNNEQFF
TRBJ2-1 TRBV13 NA TRBD1 TGTGCCAGCAACCCATATACCGACAGGGATTATGGGCAGTTCTTC CASNPYTDRDYGQFF
TRBJ2-3 TRBV20-1 NA TRBD1 TGCAGTGCTAGAGAGGCAGGGGGCCAGTATTTT CSAREAGGQYF
TRBJ1-1 TRBV10-3 few NA TGTGCCATCAGTGAGTACGTGGTGGGGAGACCGAACACTGAAGCTTTCTTT CAISEYVVGRPNTEAFF
TRBJ2-3 TRBV9 NA NA TGTGCCAGCAGCCCCACCGGGGACTCCTATACGCAGTATTTT CASSPTGDSYTQYF
TRBJ2-4 TRBV7-9 NA TRBD1 TGTGCCAGCAGCTTAGCCCAAAGTGGACAGGGGGCGCTTTTAAACAGTCAGTACTTC CASSLAQSGQGALLNSQYF
TRBJ2-5 TRBV7-9 NA NA TGTGCCAGCAGCTCGGACATTACGTGGAGGTATGAGCAGTACTTC CASSSDITWRYEQYF
TRBJ1-4 TRBV20-1 NA TRBD1 TGCAGTGCTAGAGCCGGACAGGGTAGCGAAAAACTGTTTTTT CSARAGQGSEKLFF
TRBJ1-5 TRBV20-1 NA NA TGCAGTGCTCCCGTCCAGGATCAGCCCCAGCATTTT CSAPVQDQPQHF
TRBJ2-7 TRBV29-1 few TRBD1 TGCAGCGTTGAGGAGACAGGGGCCGATTTCTACGAGCAGTACTTC CSVEETGADFYEQYF
TRBJ1-1 TRBV7-2 NA NA TGTGCCAGCAGCTTGCCACCGGGCAGGGGATCGGTGAACACTGAAGCTTTCTTT CASSLPPGRGSVNTEAFF
TRBJ1-1 TRBV12-3/TRBV12-4 NA NA TGTGCCAGCAGTTTAGCGACGAAAGGGCGAGTCACTGAAGCTTTCTTT CASSLATKGRVTEAFF
TRBJ1-1 TRBV3-1 NA NA TGTGCCAGCAGCCACAGTTTCGGGGCCAGCATGAACACTGAAGCTTTCTTT CASSHSFGASMNTEAFF
TRBJ2-3 TRBV7-2 few NA TGTGCCAGCAGCTTAGTTTTGGCACAAGCCCCCCAGGATACGCAGTATTTT CASSLVLAQAPQDTQYF
TRBJ2-2 TRBV4-2 few NA TGTGCCAGCAGCGGACCAGGGACCGGGGAGCTGTTTTTT CASSGPGTGELFF
TRBJ2-3 TRBV4-3 many NA TGCGCCAGCAGCCAGGGCACAGGGACGGATACGCAGTATTTT CASSQGTGTDTQYF
TRBJ1-3 TRBV27 NA NA TGTGCCAGCGGCCGCGCTGGGTACGGAAACACCATATATTTT CASGRAGYGNTIYF
TRBJ2-1 TRBV29-1 NA TRBD1 TGCAGCGTTGAAGACTCGGGACAGGCCTACAATGAGCAGTTCTTC CSVEDSGQAYNEQFF
TRBJ1-4 TRBV20-1 NA NA TGCAGTGCAAGGACAGAGTTTAATGAAAAACTGTTTTTT CSARTEFNEKLFF
TRBJ1-1 TRBV4-2 NA NA TGTGCCAGCAGCCAAGCTGGTGCGGTGGAGACTGAAGCTTTCTTT CASSQAGAVETEAFF
TRBJ1-1 TRBV2 once NA TGTGCCAGCAGTGGAATCACAGTCTTCAACACTGAAGCTTTCTTT CASSGITVFNTEAFF
TRBJ1-1 TRBV7-2 NA NA TGTGCCAGCAGCACGATACCGAACACTGAAGCTTTCTTT CASSTIPNTEAFF
TRBJ1-4 TRBV18 few NA TGTGCCAGCTCACCCTTCGGCGCAACTAATGAAAAACTGTTTTTT CASSPFGATNEKLFF
TRBJ2-3 TRBV5-1 NA NA TGCGCCAGCGATAGTGGGAATACAGATACGCAGTATTTT CASDSGNTDTQYF
TRBJ2-7 TRBV4-3 NA TRBD2 TGCGCCAGCAGCAACCGACTAGCGGATCGCTACGAGCAGTACTTC CASSNRLADRYEQYF
TRBJ2-4 TRBV29-1 NA NA TGCAGCGCCGAAGGGTTGGGAAACATTCAGTACTTC CSAEGLGNIQYF
TRBJ1-2 TRBV12-3/TRBV12-4 NA TRBD1 TGTGCCAGCAGTTTGGGGTCCTTTTTCGGGACAGTAACTAATGACTACACCTTC CASSLGSFFGTVTNDYTF
TRBJ1-4 TRBV4-2 NA TRBD1 TGTGCCAGCAGCCCGGAAACGACAGGGCCTGGTGAAAAACTGTTTTTT CASSPETTGPGEKLFF
TRBJ1-2 TRBV4-3 NA TRBD1 TGCGCCAGCAGCCAATATACTACCGACAGGGAGGGCTACACCTTC CASSQYTTDREGYTF
TRBJ2-1 TRBV6-5 NA NA TGTGCCAGCAGTTGGACACACGGGAGCCTCAATGAGCAGTTCTTC CASSWTHGSLNEQFF
TRBJ1-4 TRBV25-1 NA NA TGTGCCAGCAGTGACAACCACGGGGGACACCTAAATGAAAAACTGTTTTTT CASSDNHGGHLNEKLFF